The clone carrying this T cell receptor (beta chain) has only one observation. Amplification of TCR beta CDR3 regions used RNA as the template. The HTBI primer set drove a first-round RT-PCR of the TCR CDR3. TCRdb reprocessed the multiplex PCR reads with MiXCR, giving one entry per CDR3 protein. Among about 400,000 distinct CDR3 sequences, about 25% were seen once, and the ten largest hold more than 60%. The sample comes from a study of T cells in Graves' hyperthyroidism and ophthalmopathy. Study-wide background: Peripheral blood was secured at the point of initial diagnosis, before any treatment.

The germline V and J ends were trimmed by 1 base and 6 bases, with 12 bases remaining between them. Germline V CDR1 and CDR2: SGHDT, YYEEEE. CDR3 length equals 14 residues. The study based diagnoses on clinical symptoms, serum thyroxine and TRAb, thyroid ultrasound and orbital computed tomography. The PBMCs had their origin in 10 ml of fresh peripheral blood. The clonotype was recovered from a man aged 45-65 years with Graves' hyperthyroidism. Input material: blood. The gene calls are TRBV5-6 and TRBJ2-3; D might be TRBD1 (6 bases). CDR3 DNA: TGTGCCAGCAGCTTGCCCCAGGGGACGGATACGCAGTATTTT. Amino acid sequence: CASSLPQGTDTQYF. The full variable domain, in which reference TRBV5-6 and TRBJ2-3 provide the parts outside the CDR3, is DAGVTQSPTHLIKTRGQQVTLRCSPKSGHDTVSWYQQALGQGPQFIFQYYEEEERQRGNFPDRFSGHQFPNYSSELNVNALLLGDSALYLCASSLPQGTDTQYFGPGTRLTVL.